The clone carrying this T cell receptor (beta chain) showed up just once. Antigen: not known. The CDR3 regions of TCR beta were amplified from RNA transcripts. Primed by the HTBI set, a first-round RT-PCR was run on the TCR CDR3. TCRdb ran MiXCR on the multiplex PCR reads and lists one entry per CDR3 protein. The sample records about 380,000 distinct CDR3 sequences, about 18% being singletons. The data stem from a study of T cells in Graves' hyperthyroidism and ophthalmopathy. Across the study: The authors collected peripheral blood at initial diagnosis, before any treatment. Study results and limitations: Onset of ophthalmopathy came a median roughly 6.4 months after the model predicted it.

Diagnostic assessment was based on clinical symptoms, serum thyroxine and TRAb, thyroid ultrasound and orbital computed tomography. CDR3 length: 15 residues. Trimming at V came to 6 bases and at J to 5 bases, leaving 9 bases not matched to a gene. The chain carries TRBV12-3 or TRBV12-4 and TRBJ2-5, with 10 bases identical to TRBD2. This clonotype was sampled from a man aged 18 to 35 with Graves' ophthalmopathy. Material: blood. CDR3 loop: CASSSAGGPSETQYF. CDR3 DNA sequence: TGTGCCAGCAGCTCAGCGGGAGGGCCCTCGGAGACCCAGTACTTC.